The clone carrying this T cell receptor (beta chain) was picked up many times. The sample originates from a study of T cells in Graves' hyperthyroidism and ophthalmopathy. Orbital computed tomography, thyroid ultrasound, serum thyroxine and TRAb, and clinical symptoms together informed the diagnoses. RNA transcripts served as the template for amplifying TCR beta CDR3 regions. TCR CDR3 underwent first-round RT-PCR with the HTBI primer set. TCRdb fed the multiplex PCR reads into MiXCR, producing one record per CDR3 protein. The table shows some 560,000 distinct CDR3 sequences, with approximately 15% occurring only once. The CDR3 contains 15 residues. CDR1 is SGHTA, CDR2 FQGNSA, per germline. Trimming cost V 1 base and J 7 bases; bases outside gene matches: 3.

The receptor was isolated from a woman aged 30 to 39 with Graves' hyperthyroidism. The chain uses TRBV7-2 and TRBJ2-3; 12 bases map to TRBD2. Sequencing was done on a sample of blood. CDR3 nucleotides: TGTGCCAGCAGCTTAGGACTAGCGGGAGTAAATACGCAGTATTTT. Protein sequence: CASSLGLAGVNTQYF.